This TCR beta chain stems from a study of blood T cell repertoires in COVID-19. Study background: COVID-19 samples from acute and convalescent phases originated in the United States, Italy and Spain. PBMCs, B-cell-depleted T cells, or T cells provided the cDNA or gDNA that made up the material.

This clone was seen a single time. The ends were cut back, 5 bases at V and 3 bases at J, with 16 bases in the middle. This CDR3 has 15 residues. Germline V gives CDR1 SEHNR, CDR2 FQNEAQ (reference sequence). Original handling: Scientists estimated how many nucleated cells there were by amplifying reference gene primers. Only in-frame clones appear in the TCRdb table, and some are missing; sequencing was by immunoSEQ multiplex PCR. From that table come the V and J calls and clone size; the DNA was used to work out D and trimming. The sample has 40,000 to 50,000 clones, 80% to 90% seen once; the top ten hold roughly 8.1%.

Material for sequencing was peripheral blood. The J gene is TRBJ1-2, the V gene TRBV7-9; TRBD1 might be the D (5 bases). The origin of this receptor is a man aged 25 to 40 with active or convalescent COVID-19. The CDR3 loop reads CASSPFREAHYGYTF. The CDR3 nucleotides are TGTGCCAGCAGCCCATTCAGGGAGGCCCACTATGGCTACACCTTC.